This T cell receptor (beta chain) was found in a study of blood T cell repertoires in COVID-19. Across the study: Researchers got acute and convalescent COVID-19 samples from the United States, Italy and Spain. The analysed material was cDNA or gDNA that came from T cells, B-cell-depleted T cells, or PBMCs.

Methods used by the authors: Quantification of nucleated cells was approximated via reference gene primer amplification. Profiling relied on immunoSEQ multiplex PCR, and the TCRdb table lists in-frame clones only, not all of them. The V and J calls and clone size come from that table; D and trimming were worked out from the DNA. The sample carries 260,000 or so clones, more than 80% recorded once. Enrolled during active infection, Seattle patients were then followed longitudinally. Germline V gene data show CDR1 as LGHNA and CDR2 as YNFKEQ. Trimming cost V 4 bases and J 3 bases; bases outside gene matches: 12. This CDR3 is 18 amino acids long.

The chain links TRBV4-2 to TRBJ2-7, with TRBD2 matching 13 bases. Sequencing was performed on peripheral blood. The sequence was collected from a woman of 80 years or more with COVID-19, enrolled during active disease. CDR3 sequence (DNA): TGTGCCAGCAGCCTAACAGGGACTAGCGGGAAGTCCGGCTACGAGCAGTACTTC. Protein sequence: CASSLTGTSGKSGYEQYF.